The T cell receptor beta chain described here comes from a study of blood T cell repertoires in COVID-19. Study at large: COVID-19 samples, acute and convalescent, were from the United States, Italy and Spain. PBMCs, B-cell-depleted T cells, or T cells were the source of the cDNA or gDNA that made up the material.

V lost 1 base and J lost 3, with 4 bases in between. CDR3 size: 13 residues. Germline loops: CDR1 SGHTA, CDR2 FQGNSA. Per the original data handling: For nucleated cells, counts were estimated from reference gene primer amplification. Method: immunoSEQ multiplex PCR; TCRdb's copy keeps in-frame clones and lacks some. V and J calls and clone size come straight from that table; D and trimming were deduced from the DNA. The sample includes roughly 500,000 clones, 75% to 90% of them seen just once. The V and J genes are TRBV7-2 and TRBJ1-3; D uncertain. The source is a human donor in a cohort sampled during active COVID-19. The sequencing sample was made of peripheral blood. In nucleotides, the CDR3 is TGTGCCAGCAGCTTAGTGCGTGGAAACACCATATATTTT. Translated: CASSLVRGNTIYF.